This entry concerns a single T cell receptor beta chain. Antigen specificity is unknown. Both 60 Vbeta primers and 13 Jbeta primers went into the PCR. TCRdb's copy holds only in-frame clones and misses some; the assay was immunoSEQ multiplex PCR. The sample has some 190,000 clones, roughly four fifths seen once. Germline V lookup: CDR1 WSHSY, CDR2 SAAADI. V was pared by 6 bases and J by 2 bases, with 12 bases between. The CDR3 is 14 amino acids. This specimen belongs to a study of cytomegalovirus exposure and HLA in healthy donors. General study findings and limits: Association of roughly 17,000 TCR beta sequences with HLA alleles was found at 0.05 false discovery rate in a later analysis. A missense variant in DCLRE1C was later tied to TCR beta V- and J-gene trimming.

Healthy bone marrow donors made up the cohort. The TCR was taken from a man younger than 35 in good health and CMV-seronegative. Specimen: PBMCs. J is TRBJ2-3 and V is TRBV10-2, with D possibly matching TRBD2 (5 bases). CDR3 loop: CASSQRHFTDTQYF. In nucleotides, the CDR3 is TGCGCCAGCAGCCAGCGGCATTTCACAGATACGCAGTATTTT.